The next 6 T cell receptor beta chains were all read from a single sample in a study of T-cell memory formation after mild COVID-19. Using its own MiXCR run on the 5' RACE reads, TCRdb lists one record per CDR3 protein. The sample comprises some 410,000 distinct CDR3 sequences, about a quarter of which are singletons, and around 13% rests with the top ten. The specimen was PBMCs or a T cell subset sorted from them (not recorded which). All receptors come from an adult woman who had mild COVID-19 (a few samples of this study predate the infection). Cell type and time point are not known.

There are a few counts of this clonotype. The CDR3 is CATGQTTEAFF. The CDR3 DNA is TGTGCCACAGGACAGACCACTGAAGCTTTCTTT. The V call is TRBV7-9, the J call TRBJ1-1, with a weak D call TRBD1 (6 bases). The CDR3 runs to 11 residues. V was cut by 10 bases and J by 4 bases, with 10 bases left in between. The germline V gene encodes CDR1 SEHNR and CDR2 FQNEAQ (reference sequence).

This clonotype was observed a single time. The CDR3 DNA reads TGTGCCAGCAGTAGGACTAGCGGGGGACATGAGCAGTTCTTC. It codes for CASSRTSGGHEQFF. This chain connects TRBV6-5 to TRBJ2-1; 13 bases map to TRBD2. V shed 5 bases, J shed 8 bases, and the junction held 3 bases outside the gene matches. The CDR3 has 14 amino acids. The germline V gene encodes CDR1 MNHEY and CDR2 SVGAGI.

The V gene is TRBV20-1, the J gene TRBJ2-5; D unclear. CDR3 length equals 12 residues. Trimming took off 3 bases at V and 0 bases at J, with 5 bases between the two ends. Germline lookup yields CDR1 DFQATT and CDR2 SNEGSKA (reference sequence). The CDR3 region is CSASENQETQYF. The DNA of the CDR3 is TGCAGTGCTAGCGAGAACCAAGAGACCCAGTACTTC.

This clonotype came up many times. The V call is TRBV27, the J call TRBJ2-2, with 7 nucleotides matching TRBD1. CDR1 and CDR2 (germline): MNHEY, SMNVEV (reference sequence). J lost 4 bases, V lost 4 bases, and 3 bases had no gene match. The CDR3 has 14 residues. The CDR3 reads CASSSGTVTGELFF. In nucleotides, the CDR3 is TGTGCCAGCAGTTCCGGGACAGTCACCGGGGAGCTGTTTTTT.

The chain combines TRBV5-1 with TRBJ2-2, with 11 bases fitting TRBD1. The V gene's germline CDR1 is SGHRS and CDR2 YFSETQ. With 4 bases clipped from V and 4 bases from J, the junction kept 6 bases outside the gene matches. The length of the CDR3 is 16 residues. CDR3 residues: CASSHRDRGSTGELFF. CDR3 DNA sequence: TGCGCCAGCAGCCACCGGGACAGGGGGTCCACCGGGGAGCTGTTTTTT.

CDR3 protein: CSAGQGIRKGEQYF. The CDR3 nucleotides are TGCAGCGCGGGACAGGGAATAAGGAAGGGCGAGCAGTACTTC. The chain is built from TRBV29-1 and TRBJ2-7; TRBD1 aligns across 9 bases. Germline CDR1 reads SQVTM; CDR2 reads ANQGSEA. V trimming: 7 bases; J trimming: 6 bases; junction bases outside the gene matches: 13. The CDR3 is 14 amino acids.